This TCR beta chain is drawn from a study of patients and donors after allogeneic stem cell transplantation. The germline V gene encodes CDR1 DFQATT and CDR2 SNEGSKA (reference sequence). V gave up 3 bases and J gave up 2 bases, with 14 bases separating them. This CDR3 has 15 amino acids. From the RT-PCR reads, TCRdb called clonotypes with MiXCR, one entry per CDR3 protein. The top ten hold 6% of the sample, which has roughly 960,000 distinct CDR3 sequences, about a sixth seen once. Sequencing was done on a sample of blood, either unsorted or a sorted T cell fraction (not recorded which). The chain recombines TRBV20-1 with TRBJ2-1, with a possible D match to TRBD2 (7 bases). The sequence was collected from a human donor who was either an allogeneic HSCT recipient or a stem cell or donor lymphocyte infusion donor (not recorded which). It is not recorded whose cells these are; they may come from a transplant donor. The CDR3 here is CSARGGTFPYNEQFF. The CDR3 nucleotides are TGCAGTGCTAGGGGGGGGACATTTCCCTACAATGAGCAGTTCTTC.